The clone carrying this T cell receptor beta chain has only a few counts. Tregs were sorted as CD4+CD25+CD127-/low cells. TCRdb fed the 5' RACE reads into MiXCR, producing one record per CDR3 protein. The sample gives over 40,000 distinct CDR3 sequences, around 20% of which show up once; around 4% is in the top ten. Sequencing used Tregs sorted from blood. The sequence was collected from a female donor with breast cancer.

CDR3 sequence reads: CASSLEVGTTDTQYF. The CDR3 DNA is TGTGCCAGCAGCTTAGAGGTGGGCACCACAGATACGCAGTATTTT. V and J are TRBV7-6 and TRBJ2-3; D not resolved. Trimming pared 1 base from V and 2 bases from J, leaving 10 bases between. Per the germline V gene, CDR1 is SGHVS and CDR2 is FNYEAQ. CDR3 length equals 15 residues.